What follows is one T cell receptor beta chain and its context. Repertoires were generated with immunoSEQ multiplex PCR, while TCRdb's copy carries only in-frame clones and drops some. The data hold 70,000 or so clones, with roughly 91% observed a single time. The record originates from a study of blood T cell repertoires in COVID-19. Germline assignment: CDR1 MDHEN and CDR2 SYDVKM. The CDR3 spans 15 residues. The V segment lost 3 bases and the J segment 6 bases; nucleotides outside the gene matches: 5. The genes are TRBV28 and TRBJ1-6; 7 nucleotides match TRBD1. The origin of this receptor is a woman older than 75 with active or convalescent COVID-19. What was sequenced was peripheral blood. DNA of the CDR3: TGTGCCAGCAGTTTCGGACAGGCGATTAATTCACCCCTCCACTTT. Translation gives CASSFGQAINSPLHF.